Here is one T cell receptor beta chain with its context. The junction differs from germline at one of its ends, possibly a read error. The data were obtained in a study of graft-versus-host responses after intestinal transplantation. Graft specimens yielded both intraepithelial and lamina propria lymphocytes. Sequenced by immunoSEQ multiplex PCR; TCRdb stores in-frame clones only, minus some. The sample includes approximately 37,000 clones, 75% to 90% of them seen just once. This specimen consisted of ileum tissue, obtained 200 to 210 days after intestinal transplant. The receptor was isolated from a human patient who received an intestinal transplant, so some T cells may come from the graft donor.

CDR3 nucleotides: TGCGCCAGCAGCCAAGATCTTCTCGGTCTGGGGGTTGTTGGCTTC. Translating gives CASSQDLLGLGVVGF. The chain has TRBV4-1 and TRBJ2-7; perhaps D is TRBD1 or TRBD2 (5 bases each). Germline V gene lookup returns CDR1 MGHRA and CDR2 YSYEKL. This CDR3 contains 15 residues.